There are a few counts of the clone carrying this T cell receptor beta chain. This sample is part of a study of CD8 T cells in ankylosing spondylitis. In making TCR beta libraries, quantitative 5'-RACE with molecular barcodes was used. MiXCR, applied by TCRdb to the 5' RACE reads, yields one record per CDR3 protein. The data hold around 300,000 distinct CDR3 sequences, with 11% observed a single time. J was trimmed by 7 bases and V by 2 bases; bases with no gene match: 5. The germline V gene encodes CDR1 DFQATT and CDR2 SNEGSKA (reference sequence). The CDR3 is 13 amino acids. The sequencing input was blood, either unsorted or a sorted T cell fraction (not recorded which). This sequence originates from a female donor with ankylosing spondylitis or in good health (not recorded which). This chain connects TRBV20-1 to TRBJ1-5; 7 bases map to TRBD1. The CDR3 spells CSARSQGGQPQHF. The DNA of the CDR3 is TGCAGTGCTAGAAGCCAGGGGGGGCAGCCCCAGCATTTT.